This T cell receptor beta chain came from a study of CD8 T cells in Susac syndrome. RNA totalling about 0.5 to 1 ug underwent reverse transcription with random hexamers. In TCRdb, the immunoSEQ multiplex PCR reads were re-called with MiXCR into one record per CDR3 protein. Altogether over 120,000 distinct CDR3 sequences are present, roughly 94% being singletons, with the ten largest covering 0.07% to 0.1%. This CDR3 region has 14 residues. Trimming took off 2 bases at V and 1 base at J, with 8 bases between the two ends. Germline lookup yields CDR1 SGDLS and CDR2 YYNGEE. Sequencing of TCR beta drew on CD8+ and CD4+ T cells from blood.

This TCR derives from a human donor in good health. The sequenced sample was CD4+ T cells from PBMCs. The J gene is TRBJ2-3, the V gene TRBV9, with a tentative D call TRBD2 (5 bases). Here the CDR3 reads CASSVGVRTDTQYF. The CDR3 DNA follows: TGTGCCAGCAGCGTCGGGGTACGCACAGATACGCAGTATTTT.